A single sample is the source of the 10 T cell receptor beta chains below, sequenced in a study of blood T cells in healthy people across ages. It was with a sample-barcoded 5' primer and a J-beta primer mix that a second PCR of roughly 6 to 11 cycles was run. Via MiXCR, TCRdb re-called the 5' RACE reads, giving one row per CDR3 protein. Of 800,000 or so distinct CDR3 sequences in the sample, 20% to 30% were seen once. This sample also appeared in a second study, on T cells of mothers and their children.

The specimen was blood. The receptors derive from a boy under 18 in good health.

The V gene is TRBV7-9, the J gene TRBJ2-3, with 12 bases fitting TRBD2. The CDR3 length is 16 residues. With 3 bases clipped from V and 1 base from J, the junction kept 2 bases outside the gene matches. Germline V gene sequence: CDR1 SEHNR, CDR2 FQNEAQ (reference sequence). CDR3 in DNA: TGTGCCAGCAGCTTTCCTAGCGGGGGGGGCACAGATACGCAGTATTTT. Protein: CASSFPSGGGTDTQYF.

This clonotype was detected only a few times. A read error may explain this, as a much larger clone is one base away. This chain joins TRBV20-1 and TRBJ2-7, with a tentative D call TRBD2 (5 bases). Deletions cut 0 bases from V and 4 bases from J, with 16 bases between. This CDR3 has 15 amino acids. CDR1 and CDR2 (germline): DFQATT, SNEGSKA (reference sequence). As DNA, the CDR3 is TGCAGTGCTAGAGATTTGGGAGTGGAGGTTTACGAGCAGTACTTC. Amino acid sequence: CSARDLGVEVYEQYF.

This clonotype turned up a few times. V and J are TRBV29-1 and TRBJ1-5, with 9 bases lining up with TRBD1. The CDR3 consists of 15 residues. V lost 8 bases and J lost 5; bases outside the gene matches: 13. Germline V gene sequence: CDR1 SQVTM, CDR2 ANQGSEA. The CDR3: CSLQRGGQGHQPQHF. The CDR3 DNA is TGCAGCCTCCAAAGGGGGGGACAGGGCCATCAGCCCCAGCATTTT.

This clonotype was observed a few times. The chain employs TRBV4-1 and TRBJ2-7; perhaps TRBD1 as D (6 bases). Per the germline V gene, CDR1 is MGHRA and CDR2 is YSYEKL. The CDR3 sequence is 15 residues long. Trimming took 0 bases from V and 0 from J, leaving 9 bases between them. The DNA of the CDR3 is TGCGCCAGCAGCCAAGAAGACAGGAGCTCCTACGAGCAGTACTTC. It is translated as CASSQEDRSSYEQYF.

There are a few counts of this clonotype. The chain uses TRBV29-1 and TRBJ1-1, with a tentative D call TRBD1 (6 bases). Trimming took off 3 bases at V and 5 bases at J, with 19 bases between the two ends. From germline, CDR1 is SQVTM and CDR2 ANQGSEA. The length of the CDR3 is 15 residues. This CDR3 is CSVEARQAVKTEAFF. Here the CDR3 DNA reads TGCAGCGTTGAGGCACGACAGGCGGTAAAAACTGAAGCTTTCTTT. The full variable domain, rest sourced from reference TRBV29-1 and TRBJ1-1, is SAVISQKPSRDICQRGTSLTIQCQVDSQVTMMFWYRQQPGQSLTLIATANQGSEATYESGFVIDKFPISRPNLTFSTLTVSNMSPEDSSIYLCSVEARQAVKTEAFFGQGTRLTVV.

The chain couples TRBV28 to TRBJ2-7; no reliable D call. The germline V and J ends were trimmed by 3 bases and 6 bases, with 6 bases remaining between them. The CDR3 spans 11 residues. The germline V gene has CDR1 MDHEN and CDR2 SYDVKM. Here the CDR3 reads CASSLMAEQYF. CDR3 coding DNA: TGTGCCAGCAGTTTGATGGCCGAGCAGTACTTC.

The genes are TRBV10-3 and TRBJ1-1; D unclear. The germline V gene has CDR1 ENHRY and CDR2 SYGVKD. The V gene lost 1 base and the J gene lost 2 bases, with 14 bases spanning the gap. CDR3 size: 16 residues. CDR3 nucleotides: TGTGCCATCAGTGAGTTAGCAGGTCCTGGAAACACTGAAGCTTTCTTT. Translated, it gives CAISELAGPGNTEAFF.

CDR3 sequence (DNA): TGTGCCAGCAGGACACTAGCGGGAGCAAATGAGCAGTTCTTC. Its translation is CASRTLAGANEQFF. This chain joins TRBV3-1 and TRBJ2-1, with TRBD2 matching over 11 bases. The length of the CDR3 is 14 residues. With 6 bases clipped from V and 7 bases from J, the junction kept 5 bases outside the gene matches. Germline-derived CDR1 and CDR2 are LGHDT and YNNKEL (reference sequence).

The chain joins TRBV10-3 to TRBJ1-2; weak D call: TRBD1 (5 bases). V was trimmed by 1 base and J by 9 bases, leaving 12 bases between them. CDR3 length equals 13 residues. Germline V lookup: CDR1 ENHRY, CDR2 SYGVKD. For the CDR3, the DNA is TGTGCCATCAGTGAGTTTCAGGGAGATAGCTACACCTTC. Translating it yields CAISEFQGDSYTF.

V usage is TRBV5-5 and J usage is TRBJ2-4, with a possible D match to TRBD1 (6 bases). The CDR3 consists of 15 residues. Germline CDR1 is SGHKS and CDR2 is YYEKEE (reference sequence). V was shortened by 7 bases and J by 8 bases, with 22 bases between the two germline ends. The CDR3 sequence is CASATGVLAGDIQYF. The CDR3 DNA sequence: TGTGCCAGCGCAACTGGGGTCCTCGCAGGGGACATTCAGTACTTC.